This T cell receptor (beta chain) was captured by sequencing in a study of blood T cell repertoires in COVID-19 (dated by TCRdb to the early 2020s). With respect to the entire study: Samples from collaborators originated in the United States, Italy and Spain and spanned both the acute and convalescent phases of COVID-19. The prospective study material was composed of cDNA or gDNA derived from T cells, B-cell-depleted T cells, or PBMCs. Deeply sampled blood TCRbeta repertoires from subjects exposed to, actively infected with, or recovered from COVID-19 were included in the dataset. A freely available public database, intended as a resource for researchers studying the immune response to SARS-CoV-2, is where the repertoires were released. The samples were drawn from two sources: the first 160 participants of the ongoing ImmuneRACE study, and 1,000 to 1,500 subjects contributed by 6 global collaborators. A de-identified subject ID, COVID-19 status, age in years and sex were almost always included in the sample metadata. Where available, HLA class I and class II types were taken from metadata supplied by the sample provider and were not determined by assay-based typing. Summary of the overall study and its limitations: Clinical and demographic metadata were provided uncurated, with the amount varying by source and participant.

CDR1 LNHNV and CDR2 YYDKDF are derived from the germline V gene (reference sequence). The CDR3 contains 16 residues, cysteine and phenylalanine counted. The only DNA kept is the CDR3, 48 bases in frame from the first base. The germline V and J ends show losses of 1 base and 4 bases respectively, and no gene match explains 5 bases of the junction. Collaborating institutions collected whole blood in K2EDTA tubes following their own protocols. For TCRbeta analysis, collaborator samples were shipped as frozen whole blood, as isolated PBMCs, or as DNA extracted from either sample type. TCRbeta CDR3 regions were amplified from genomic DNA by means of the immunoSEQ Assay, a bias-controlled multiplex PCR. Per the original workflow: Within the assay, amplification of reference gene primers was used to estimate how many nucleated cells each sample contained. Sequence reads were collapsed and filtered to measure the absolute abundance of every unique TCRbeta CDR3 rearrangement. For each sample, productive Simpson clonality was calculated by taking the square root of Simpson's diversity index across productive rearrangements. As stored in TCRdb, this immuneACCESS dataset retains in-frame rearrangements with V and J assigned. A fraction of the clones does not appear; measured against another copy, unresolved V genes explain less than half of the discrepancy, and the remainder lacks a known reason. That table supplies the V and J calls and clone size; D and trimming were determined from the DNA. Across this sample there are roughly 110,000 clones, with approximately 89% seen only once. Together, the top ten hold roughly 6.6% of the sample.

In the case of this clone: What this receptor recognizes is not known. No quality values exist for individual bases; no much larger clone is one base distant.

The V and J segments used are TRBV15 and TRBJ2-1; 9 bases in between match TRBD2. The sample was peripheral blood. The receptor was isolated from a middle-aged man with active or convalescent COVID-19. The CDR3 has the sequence CATSRVRLAAYNEQFF. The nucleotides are TGTGCCACCAGCAGAGTACGACTAGCGGCATACAATGAGCAGTTCTTC.